This TCR beta chain stems from a study of CD8 T cells in ankylosing spondylitis. The study's findings and limits: Disease-associated clonotypes exhibited CD8+ identity and were relatively infrequent in peripheral blood. Reactive arthritis synovial fluid and blood previously showed some of these motif variants. Ankylosing spondylitis blood appeared to carry a characteristic TCR beta motif of roughly eight highly homologous variants. Within matched ankylosing spondylitis synovial fluid, disease-linked clones were reportedly significantly enriched.

Germline lookup yields CDR1 KGHSH and CDR2 LQKENI. Trimming pared 0 bases from V and 5 bases from J, leaving 13 bases between. CDR3 length: 15 residues. A few counts support this clonotype. Antigen unknown. TCRdb redid the calling of the 5' RACE reads with MiXCR, one entry per CDR3 protein. The sample records 500,000 to 650,000 distinct CDR3 sequences, roughly 5.3% being singletons. The sequenced sample was blood, either unsorted or a sorted T cell fraction (not recorded which). The genes are TRBV18 and TRBJ1-1; TRBD1 is a possible D gene (6 bases). The sequence was collected from a male donor with ankylosing spondylitis. CDR3 region: CASSPPGGGRTEAFF. Written as DNA, the CDR3 is TGTGCCAGCTCACCACCGGGGGGGGGCCGAACTGAAGCTTTCTTT.